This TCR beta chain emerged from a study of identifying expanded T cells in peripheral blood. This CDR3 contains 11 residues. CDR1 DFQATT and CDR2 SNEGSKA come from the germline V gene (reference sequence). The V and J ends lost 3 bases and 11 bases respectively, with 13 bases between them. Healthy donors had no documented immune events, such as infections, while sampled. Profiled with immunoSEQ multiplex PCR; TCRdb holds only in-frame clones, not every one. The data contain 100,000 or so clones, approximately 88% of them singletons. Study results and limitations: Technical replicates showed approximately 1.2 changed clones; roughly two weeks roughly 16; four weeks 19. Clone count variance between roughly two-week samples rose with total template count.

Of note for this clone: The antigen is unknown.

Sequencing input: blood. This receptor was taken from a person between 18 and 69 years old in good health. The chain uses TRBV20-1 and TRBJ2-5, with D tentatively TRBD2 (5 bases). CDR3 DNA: TGCAGTGCTAGCCAATCTTGGGAGCAGTACTTC. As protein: CSASQSWEQYF.